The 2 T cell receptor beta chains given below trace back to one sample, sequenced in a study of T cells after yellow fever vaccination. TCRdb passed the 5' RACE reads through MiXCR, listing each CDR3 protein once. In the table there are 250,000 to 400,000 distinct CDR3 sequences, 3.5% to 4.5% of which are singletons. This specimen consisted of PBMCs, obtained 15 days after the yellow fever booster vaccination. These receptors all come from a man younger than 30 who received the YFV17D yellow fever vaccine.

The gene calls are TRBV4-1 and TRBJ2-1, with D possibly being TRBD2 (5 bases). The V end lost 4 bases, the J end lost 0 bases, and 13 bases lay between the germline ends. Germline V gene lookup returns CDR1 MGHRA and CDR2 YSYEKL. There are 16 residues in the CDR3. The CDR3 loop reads CASSPTGKRSYNEQFF. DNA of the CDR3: TGCGCCAGCAGCCCTACGGGGAAACGCTCCTACAATGAGCAGTTCTTC.

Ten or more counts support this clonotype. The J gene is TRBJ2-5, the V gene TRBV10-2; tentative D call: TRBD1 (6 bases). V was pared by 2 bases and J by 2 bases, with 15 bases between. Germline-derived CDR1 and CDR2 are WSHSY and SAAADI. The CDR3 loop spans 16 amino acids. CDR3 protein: CASSEAAGTRQETQYF. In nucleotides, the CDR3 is TGCGCCAGCAGTGAGGCGGCCGGGACACGGCAAGAGACCCAGTACTTC.